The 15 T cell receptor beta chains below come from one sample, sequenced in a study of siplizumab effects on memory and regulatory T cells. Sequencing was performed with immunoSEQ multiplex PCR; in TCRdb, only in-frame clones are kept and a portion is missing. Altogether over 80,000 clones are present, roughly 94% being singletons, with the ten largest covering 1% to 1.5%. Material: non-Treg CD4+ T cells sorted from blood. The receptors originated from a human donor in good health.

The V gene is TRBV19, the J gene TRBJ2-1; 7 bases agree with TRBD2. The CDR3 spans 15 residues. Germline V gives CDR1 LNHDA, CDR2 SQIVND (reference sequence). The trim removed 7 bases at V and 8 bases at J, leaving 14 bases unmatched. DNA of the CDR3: TGTGCCAGTAAGTCAGCCGGGACTATAACTGATGAGCAGTTCTTC. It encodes CASKSAGTITDEQFF.

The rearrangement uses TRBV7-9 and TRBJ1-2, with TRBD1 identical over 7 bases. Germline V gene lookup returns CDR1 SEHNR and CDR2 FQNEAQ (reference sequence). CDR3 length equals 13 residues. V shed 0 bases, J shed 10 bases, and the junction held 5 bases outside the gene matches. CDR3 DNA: TGTGCCAGCAGCTTAGCCGGACAGGCTGACTACACCTTC. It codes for CASSLAGQADYTF.

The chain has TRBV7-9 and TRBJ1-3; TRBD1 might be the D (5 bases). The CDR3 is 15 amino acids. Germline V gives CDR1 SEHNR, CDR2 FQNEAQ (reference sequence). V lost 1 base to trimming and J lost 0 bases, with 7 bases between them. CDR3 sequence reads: CASSLEGTSGNTIYF. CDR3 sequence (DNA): TGTGCCAGCAGCTTAGAAGGGACCTCTGGAAACACCATATATTTT.

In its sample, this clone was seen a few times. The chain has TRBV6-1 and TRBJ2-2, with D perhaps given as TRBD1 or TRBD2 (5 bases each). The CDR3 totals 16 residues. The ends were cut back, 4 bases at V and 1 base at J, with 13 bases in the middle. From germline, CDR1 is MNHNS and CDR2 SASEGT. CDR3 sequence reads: CASSAGASGNTGELFF. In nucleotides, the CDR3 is TGTGCCAGCAGTGCCGGGGCAAGCGGGAACACCGGGGAGCTGTTTTTT.

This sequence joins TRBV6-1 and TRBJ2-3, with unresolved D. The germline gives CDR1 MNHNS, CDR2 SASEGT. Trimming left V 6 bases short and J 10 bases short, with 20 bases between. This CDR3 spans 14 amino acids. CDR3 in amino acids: CASRAPRTLRSQYF. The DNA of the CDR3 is TGTGCCAGCAGGGCCCCCCGGACCCTCCGATCGCAGTATTTT.

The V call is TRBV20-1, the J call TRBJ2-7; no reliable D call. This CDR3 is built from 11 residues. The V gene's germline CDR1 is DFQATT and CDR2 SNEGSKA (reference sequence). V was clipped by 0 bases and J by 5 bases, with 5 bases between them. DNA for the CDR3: TGCAGTGCTAGAGAGGCCAACGAGCAGTACTTC. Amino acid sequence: CSAREANEQYF.

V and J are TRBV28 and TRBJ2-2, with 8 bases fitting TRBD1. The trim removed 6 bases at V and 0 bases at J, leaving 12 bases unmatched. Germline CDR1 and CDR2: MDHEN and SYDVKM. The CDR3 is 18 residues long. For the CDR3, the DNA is TGTGCCAGCAGCTACCCAAAACCGGGACAGGCGAACACCGGGGAGCTGTTTTTT. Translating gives CASSYPKPGQANTGELFF.

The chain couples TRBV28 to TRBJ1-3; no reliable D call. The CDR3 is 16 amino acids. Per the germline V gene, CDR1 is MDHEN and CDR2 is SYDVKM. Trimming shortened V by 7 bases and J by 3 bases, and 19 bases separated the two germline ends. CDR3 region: CASTWWRADHGNTIYF. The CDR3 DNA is TGTGCCAGCACCTGGTGGAGGGCTGATCATGGAAACACCATATATTTT.

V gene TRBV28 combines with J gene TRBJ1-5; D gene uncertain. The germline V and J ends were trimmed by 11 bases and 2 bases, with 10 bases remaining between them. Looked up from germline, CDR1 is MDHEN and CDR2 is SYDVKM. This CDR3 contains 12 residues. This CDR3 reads CAGARGNQPQHF. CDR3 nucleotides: TGTGCCGGTGCTAGAGGCAATCAGCCCCAGCATTTT.

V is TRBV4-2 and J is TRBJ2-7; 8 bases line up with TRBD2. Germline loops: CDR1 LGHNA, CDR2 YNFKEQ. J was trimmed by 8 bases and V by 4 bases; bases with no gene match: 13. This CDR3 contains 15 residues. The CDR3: CASSPGSGGGAQQYF. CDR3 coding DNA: TGTGCCAGCAGCCCTGGGTCGGGAGGGGGGGCCCAGCAGTACTTC.

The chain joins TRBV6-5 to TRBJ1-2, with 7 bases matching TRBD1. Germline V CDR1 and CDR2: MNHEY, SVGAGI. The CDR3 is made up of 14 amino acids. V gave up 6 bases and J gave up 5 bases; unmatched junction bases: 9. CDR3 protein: CASSQGQSGYGYTF. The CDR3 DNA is TGTGCCAGCAGCCAGGGACAGAGTGGGTATGGCTACACCTTC.

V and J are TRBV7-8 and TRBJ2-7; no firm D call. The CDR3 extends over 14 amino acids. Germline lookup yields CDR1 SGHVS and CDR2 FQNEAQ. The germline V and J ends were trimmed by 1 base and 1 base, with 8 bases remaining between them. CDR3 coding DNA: TGTGCCAGCAGCTTAGTCCCGGAGTCCTACGAGCAGTACTTC. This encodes CASSLVPESYEQYF.

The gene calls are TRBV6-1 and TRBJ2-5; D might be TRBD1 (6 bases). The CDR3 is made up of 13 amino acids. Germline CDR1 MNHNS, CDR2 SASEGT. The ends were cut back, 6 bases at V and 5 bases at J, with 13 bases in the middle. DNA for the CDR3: TGTGCCAGCAGGTTGGACAGTAAGGAGACCCAGTACTTC. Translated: CASRLDSKETQYF.

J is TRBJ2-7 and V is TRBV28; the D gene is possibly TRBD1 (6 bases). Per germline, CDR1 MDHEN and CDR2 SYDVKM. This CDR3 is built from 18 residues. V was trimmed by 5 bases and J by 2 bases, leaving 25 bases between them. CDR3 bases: TGTGCCAGCAGTACCACACCTATCAACCGACAGGACACCTACGAGCAGTACTTC. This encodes CASSTTPINRQDTYEQYF.

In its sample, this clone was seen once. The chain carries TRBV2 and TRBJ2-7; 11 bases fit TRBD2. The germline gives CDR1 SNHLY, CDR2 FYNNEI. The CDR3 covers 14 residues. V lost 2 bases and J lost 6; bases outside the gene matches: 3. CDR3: CASSETSGRTEQYF. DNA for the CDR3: TGTGCCAGCAGTGAAACTAGCGGGAGAACCGAGCAGTACTTC.